Shown below are 18 T cell receptor beta chains from a single sample sequenced in a study of cytomegalovirus exposure and HLA in healthy donors. PCR primers comprised 60 Vbeta and 13 Jbeta primers. TCRdb keeps only in-frame clones here, not all; method: immunoSEQ multiplex PCR. The profile shows about 89,000 clones, about 85% of them singletons. The specimen sequenced was PBMCs. The receptors shown here come from a man aged 35 to 55 in good health and CMV-seropositive.

The CDR3 here is CASSTTLRLAGRNTQYF. The CDR3 nucleotides read TGTGCCAGCAGCACCACCCTCCGACTAGCGGGGCGGAATACGCAGTATTTT. The chain employs TRBV7-2 and TRBJ2-3; 11 bases map to TRBD2. This CDR3 region has 17 residues. Germline V lookup: CDR1 SGHTA, CDR2 FQGNSA. The trim removed 5 bases at V and 7 bases at J, leaving 14 bases unmatched.

The V gene is TRBV6-1, the J gene TRBJ1-1, with D unclear. The V gene's germline CDR1 is MNHNS and CDR2 SASEGT. The V end was cut by 5 bases, the J end by 5 bases, with 12 bases between. The CDR3 length is 13 residues. CDR3 bases: TGTGCCAGCAGTCTCGTTGCTAGTACTGAAGCTTTCTTT. Amino acid sequence: CASSLVASTEAFF.

A single count supports this clone. In the same sample, other DNA sequences code for this CDR3. CDR3 loop: CASSLGTGGDYGYTF. CDR3 bases: TGTGCCAGCAGCTTAGGGACAGGGGGGGACTATGGCTACACCTTC. The chain uses TRBV7-6 and TRBJ1-2; 10 nucleotides line up with TRBD1. CDR1 is SGHVS, CDR2 FNYEAQ, per germline. The V gene end was trimmed by 1 base and the J gene end by 3 bases; junction bases not matched to a gene: 2. The CDR3 length is 15 residues.

V gene TRBV5-1 combines with J gene TRBJ2-5; TRBD2 matches at 7 bases. V lost 4 bases and J lost 3; bases outside the gene matches: 12. This CDR3 spans 16 amino acids. From germline, CDR1 is SGHRS and CDR2 YFSETQ. DNA of the CDR3: TGCGCCAGCAGCCTGGCGCGTTGGGGGGGAAAAGAGACCCAGTACTTC. Protein product: CASSLARWGGKETQYF.

The chain links TRBV11-2 to TRBJ2-4; 7 bases line up with TRBD2. The germline V gene encodes CDR1 SGHAT and CDR2 FQNNGV. The CDR3 loop spans 14 amino acids. V dropped 6 bases and J dropped 5; count of bases not matched to a gene: 7. The CDR3 nucleotides are TGTGCCAGCAGGGTGACGGGGGGTGAAAACATTCAGTACTTC. Residues: CASRVTGGENIQYF.

The chain joins TRBV18 to TRBJ1-2, with TRBD1 matching 11 bases. Germline V gene lookup returns CDR1 KGHSH and CDR2 LQKENI. Losses at the gene ends were 3 bases for V and 6 bases for J; bases not matched to a gene: 6. The CDR3 has 15 residues. CDR3 in DNA: TGTGCCAGCTCACCGCCGGGACAGGGGGAAAATGGCTACACCTTC. It codes for CASSPPGQGENGYTF.

The V gene is TRBV19, the J gene TRBJ2-1, with 7 bases lining up with TRBD2. Germline CDR1 LNHDA, CDR2 SQIVND (reference sequence). Trimming removed 3 bases from V and 0 bases from J; junction bases left unmatched: 5. This CDR3 contains 16 residues. The CDR3 protein is CASSILADSSYNEQFF. CDR3 DNA: TGTGCCAGTAGTATTCTAGCGGATAGCTCCTACAATGAGCAGTTCTTC.

This chain connects TRBV5-1 to TRBJ2-1; no clear D gene. Germline V gives CDR1 SGHRS, CDR2 YFSETQ. This CDR3 spans 12 amino acids. V was cut by 0 bases and J by 6 bases, with 4 bases left in between. The DNA for the CDR3 is TGCGCCAGCAGCTTGGATCTCAATGAGCAGTTCTTC. Amino acid sequence: CASSLDLNEQFF.

The chain links TRBV18 to TRBJ2-5; 7 bases align to TRBD2. CDR3 length equals 15 residues. Germline CDR1 and CDR2: KGHSH and LQKENI. Losses at the gene ends were 0 bases for V and 2 bases for J; bases not matched to a gene: 3. CDR3 sequence: CASSPPGGSQETQYF. The CDR3 DNA follows: TGTGCCAGCTCACCACCGGGAGGGTCGCAAGAGACCCAGTACTTC.

Notes on this clone: Other DNA sequences in this specimen translate into the identical CDR3. Written as DNA, the CDR3 is TGTGCCATCAGTGGGGCAGGGGGCGCAGAAGAGACCCAGTACTTC. It is translated as CAISGAGGAEETQYF. The chain couples TRBV10-3 to TRBJ2-5, with 8 bases identical to TRBD1. With V trimmed by 4 bases and J by 3 bases, 7 bases remained unmatched. From germline, CDR1 is ENHRY and CDR2 SYGVKD. CDR3 length: 15 amino acids.

V usage is TRBV30 and J usage is TRBJ2-5; 10 nucleotides match TRBD2. This CDR3 has 15 amino acids. V lost 5 bases and J lost 0; bases outside the gene matches: 6. The germline CDR1 and CDR2 sequences are GTSNPN and SVGIG (reference sequence). CDR3 sequence: CAWSDGLADQETQYF. Written as DNA, the CDR3 is TGTGCCTGGTCCGACGGACTAGCGGACCAAGAGACCCAGTACTTC.

The chain joins TRBV5-1 to TRBJ1-6, with a weak D call TRBD1 (6 bases). CDR3 length: 15 amino acids. Germline-derived CDR1 and CDR2 are SGHRS and YFSETQ. The germline V and J ends were trimmed by 4 bases and 9 bases, with 17 bases remaining between them. The CDR3 coding sequence is TGCGCCAGCAGCCTAACGGGTAGGGGGACTTCACCCCTCCACTTT. This encodes CASSLTGRGTSPLHF.

This clone turned up a few times. The rearrangement uses TRBV14 and TRBJ2-5; D is possibly TRBD2 (5 bases). Trimming took 2 bases from V and 4 from J, leaving 17 bases between them. The CDR3 has 16 residues. Germline loops: CDR1 SGHDN, CDR2 FVKESK. In nucleotides, the CDR3 is TGTGCCAGCAGCCAATCTCTTAGCGCCCTTAGAGAGACCCAGTACTTC. Amino acids: CASSQSLSALRETQYF.

The chain combines TRBV18 with TRBJ2-7, with D possibly TRBD1 on 5 matching bases. Germline assignment: CDR1 KGHSH and CDR2 LQKENI. The CDR3 sequence is 14 residues long. V gave up 4 bases and J gave up 1 base, with 11 bases separating them. For the CDR3, the DNA is TGTGCCAGCTCACAGGAGCAGGGTTCCTACGAGCAGTACTTC. Protein product: CASSQEQGSYEQYF.

The genes are TRBV20-1 and TRBJ2-5, with D hard to call. The CDR3 consists of 10 residues. From germline, CDR1 is DFQATT and CDR2 SNEGSKA (reference sequence). Trimming shortened V by 5 bases and J by 5 bases, and 6 bases separated the two germline ends. The CDR3: CSAGHETQYF. In DNA, the CDR3 is TGCAGTGCTGGGCACGAGACCCAGTACTTC.

This clone has a single count. The chain uses TRBV5-4 and TRBJ2-5; TRBD2 might be the D (6 bases). The DNA end is more similar to TRBJ2-7, so the J call may be wrong. The CDR3 has 17 residues. The germline CDR1 and CDR2 sequences are SGHNT and YYREEE (reference sequence). The CDR3 reads CASSLATGLLSSYEQYF. The CDR3 DNA sequence: TGTGCCAGCAGCTTGGCGACGGGACTCCTGAGCTCCTACGAGCAGTACTTC.

V and J are TRBV30 and TRBJ1-4, with D maybe TRBD1 (5 bases). This CDR3 has 21 residues. Germline V gene lookup returns CDR1 GTSNPN and CDR2 SVGIG (reference sequence). The germline V and J ends were trimmed by 0 bases and 0 bases, with 26 bases remaining between them. The CDR3 is CAWSVQEKTGSGPATNEKLFF. The CDR3 nucleotides are TGTGCCTGGAGTGTACAGGAGAAAACTGGTTCAGGTCCCGCAACTAATGAAAAACTGTTTTTT.

The V gene is TRBV19, the J gene TRBJ2-5, with 11 nucleotides matching TRBD2. This CDR3 comprises 17 residues. The germline CDR1 and CDR2 sequences are LNHDA and SQIVND (reference sequence). Trimming at V came to 4 bases and at J to 0 bases, leaving 7 bases not matched to a gene. CDR3 loop: CASSRASGGTYQETQYF. The CDR3, as DNA: TGTGCCAGTAGTAGGGCTAGCGGGGGGACCTACCAAGAGACCCAGTACTTC.